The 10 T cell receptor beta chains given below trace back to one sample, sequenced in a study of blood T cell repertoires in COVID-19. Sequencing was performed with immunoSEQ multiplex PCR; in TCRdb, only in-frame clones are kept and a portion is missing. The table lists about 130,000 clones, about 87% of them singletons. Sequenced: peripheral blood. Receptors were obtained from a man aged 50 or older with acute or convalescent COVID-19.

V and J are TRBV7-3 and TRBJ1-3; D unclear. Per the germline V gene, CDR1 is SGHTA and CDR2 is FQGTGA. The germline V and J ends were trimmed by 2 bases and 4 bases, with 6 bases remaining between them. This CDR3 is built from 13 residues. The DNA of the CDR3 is TGTGCCAGCAGCTTATTTCAGGGAAACACCATATATTTT. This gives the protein CASSLFQGNTIYF.

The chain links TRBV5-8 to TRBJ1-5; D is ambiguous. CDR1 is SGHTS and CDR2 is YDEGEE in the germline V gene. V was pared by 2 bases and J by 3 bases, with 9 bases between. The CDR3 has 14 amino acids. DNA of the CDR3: TGTGCCAGCAGCTTCCGGGAGTACAATCAGCCCCAGCATTTT. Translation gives CASSFREYNQPQHF.

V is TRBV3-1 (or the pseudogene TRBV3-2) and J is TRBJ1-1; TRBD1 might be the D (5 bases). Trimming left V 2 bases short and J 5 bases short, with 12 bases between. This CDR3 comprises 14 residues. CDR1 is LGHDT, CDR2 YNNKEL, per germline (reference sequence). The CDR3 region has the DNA TGTGCCAGCAGCCAAAAGTGGGGGAGGACTGAAGCTTTCTTT. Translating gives CASSQKWGRTEAFF.

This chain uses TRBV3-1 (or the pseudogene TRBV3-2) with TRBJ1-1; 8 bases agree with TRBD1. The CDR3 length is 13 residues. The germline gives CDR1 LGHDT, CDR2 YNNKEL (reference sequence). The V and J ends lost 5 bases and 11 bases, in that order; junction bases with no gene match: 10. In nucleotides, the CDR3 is TGTGCCAGCAGCAAGGGTCAGGGGGCGAGTGCTTTCTTT. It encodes CASSKGQGASAFF.

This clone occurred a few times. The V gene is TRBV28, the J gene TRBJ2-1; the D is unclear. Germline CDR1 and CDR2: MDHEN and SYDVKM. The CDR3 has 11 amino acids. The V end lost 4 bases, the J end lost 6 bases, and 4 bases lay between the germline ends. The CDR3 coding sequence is TGTGCCAGCAGTTGGCTCAATGAGCAGTTCTTC. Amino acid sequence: CASSWLNEQFF.

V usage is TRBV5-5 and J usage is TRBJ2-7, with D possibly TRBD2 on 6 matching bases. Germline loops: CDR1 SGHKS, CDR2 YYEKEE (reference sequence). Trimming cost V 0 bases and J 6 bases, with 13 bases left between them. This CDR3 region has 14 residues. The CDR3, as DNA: TGTGCCAGCAGCTTGGGGCTAGCGTCTAGCGAGCAGTACTTC. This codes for CASSLGLASSEQYF.

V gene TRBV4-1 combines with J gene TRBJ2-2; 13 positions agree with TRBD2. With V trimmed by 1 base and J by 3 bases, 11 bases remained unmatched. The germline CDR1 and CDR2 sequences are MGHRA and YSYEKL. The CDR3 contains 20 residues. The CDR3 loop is CASSQGGRTSGGPDTGELFF. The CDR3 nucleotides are TGCGCCAGCAGCCAAGGAGGGCGGACTAGCGGGGGCCCAGACACCGGGGAGCTGTTTTTT.

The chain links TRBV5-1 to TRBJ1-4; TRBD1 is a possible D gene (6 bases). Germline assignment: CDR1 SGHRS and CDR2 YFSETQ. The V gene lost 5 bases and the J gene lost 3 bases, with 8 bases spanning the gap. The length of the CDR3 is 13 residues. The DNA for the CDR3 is TGCGCCAGCAGAGGGGGACCTAATGAAAAACTGTTTTTT. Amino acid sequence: CASRGGPNEKLFF.

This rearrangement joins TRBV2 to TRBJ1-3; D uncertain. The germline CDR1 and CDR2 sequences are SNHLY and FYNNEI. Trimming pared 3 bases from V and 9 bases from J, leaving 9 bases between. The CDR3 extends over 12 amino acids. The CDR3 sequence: CASSDPRITIYF. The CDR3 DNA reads TGTGCCAGCAGTGACCCGCGGATCACCATATATTTT.

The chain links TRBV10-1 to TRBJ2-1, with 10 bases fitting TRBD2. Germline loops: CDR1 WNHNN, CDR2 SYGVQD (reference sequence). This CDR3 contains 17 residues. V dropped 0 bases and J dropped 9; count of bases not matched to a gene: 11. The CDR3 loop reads CASSESSGRDYRGEQFF. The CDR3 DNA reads TGCGCCAGCAGTGAGTCCAGCGGGAGGGACTATCGGGGTGAGCAGTTCTTC.